This T cell receptor beta chain came from a study of cytomegalovirus exposure and HLA in healthy donors. The germline CDR1 and CDR2 sequences are SGHTA and FQGNSA. Trimming removed 6 bases from V and 0 bases from J, with 11 bases in between. CDR3 size: 14 residues. PCR amplification relied on 60 Vbeta primers (plus 13 Jbeta primers). Libraries were prepared by immunoSEQ multiplex PCR; TCRdb keeps only in-frame clonotypes and omits some of them. The sample lists some 250,000 clones, more than 75% occurring once. V usage is TRBV7-2 and J usage is TRBJ1-1; D is unclear. Sequencing used PBMCs. The source of this sequence is a middle-aged woman in good health and CMV-seropositive. CDR3 sequence (DNA): TGTGCCAGCAGTTCTATCTATTTGAACACTGAAGCTTTCTTT. It codes for CASSSIYLNTEAFF.